This is a list of T cell receptor beta chains from one sample in a study of T-cell memory formation after mild COVID-19. TCRdb reprocessed the 5' RACE reads with MiXCR, giving one entry per CDR3 protein. The sample yields 550,000 to 700,000 distinct CDR3 sequences, 15% to 20% seen once. The sequenced sample was PBMCs or a T cell subset sorted from them (not recorded which). The receptor set was obtained from an adult woman who had mild COVID-19 (a few samples of this study predate the infection). Cell type and time point are not known. The CDR3 runs from the conserved cysteine through the conserved F or W. D genes are given only for firm matches. Clone sizes are given selectively: once, few, many, or a class where the clone is expanded.

clone_size: many; v_call: TRBV6-2/TRBV6-3; j_call: TRBJ1-5; d_call: .; cdr3_aa: CASSYWRNDNQPQHF; cdr3_nt: TGTGCCAGCAGTTACTGGAGAAATGACAATCAGCCCCAGCATTTT
clone_size: few; v_call: TRBV7-3; j_call: TRBJ1-5; d_call: .; cdr3_aa: CASSLNRGQPQHF; cdr3_nt: TGTGCCAGCAGCTTAAATCGGGGTCAGCCCCAGCATTTT
clone_size: .; v_call: TRBV20-1; j_call: TRBJ2-3; d_call: .; cdr3_aa: CSARRRGRTDTQYF; cdr3_nt: TGCAGTGCTAGGCGGAGGGGGCGGACAGATACGCAGTATTTT
clone_size: few; v_call: TRBV9; j_call: TRBJ1-1; d_call: .; cdr3_aa: CASSVDGSITEAFF; cdr3_nt: TGTGCCAGCAGCGTAGATGGCAGCATCACTGAAGCTTTCTTT
clone_size: .; v_call: TRBV5-1; j_call: TRBJ2-7; d_call: .; cdr3_aa: CASSLGVGVNYEQYF; cdr3_nt: TGCGCCAGCAGCTTGGGCGTGGGGGTGAACTACGAGCAGTACTTC
clone_size: many; v_call: TRBV7-9; j_call: TRBJ2-1; d_call: .; cdr3_aa: CASSSQGLEQFF; cdr3_nt: TGTGCCAGCAGCTCCCAGGGTTTAGAGCAGTTCTTC
clone_size: few; v_call: TRBV5-1; j_call: TRBJ2-3; d_call: TRBD2; cdr3_aa: CASSVERGGTDTQYF; cdr3_nt: TGCGCCAGCAGCGTCGAGCGGGGTGGCACAGATACGCAGTATTTT
clone_size: few; v_call: TRBV15; j_call: TRBJ2-5; d_call: TRBD2; cdr3_aa: CATASGANQETQYF; cdr3_nt: TGTGCCACCGCTAGCGGAGCTAATCAAGAGACCCAGTACTTC
clone_size: few; v_call: TRBV5-6; j_call: TRBJ1-1; d_call: .; cdr3_aa: CASSLEAGLVNTEAFF; cdr3_nt: TGTGCCAGCAGCTTGGAGGCCGGGCTGGTGAACACTGAAGCTTTCTTT
clone_size: .; v_call: TRBV4-3; j_call: TRBJ1-4; d_call: .; cdr3_aa: CASSQAESVANEKLFF; cdr3_nt: TGCGCCAGCAGCCAAGCGGAAAGCGTGGCAAATGAAAAACTGTTTTTT
clone_size: many; v_call: TRBV4-1; j_call: TRBJ1-1; d_call: TRBD1; cdr3_aa: CASSQIQGGNTEAFF; cdr3_nt: TGCGCCAGCAGCCAGATACAGGGGGGTAACACTGAAGCTTTCTTT
clone_size: few; v_call: TRBV12-3/TRBV12-4; j_call: TRBJ2-7; d_call: .; cdr3_aa: CASSLAVAGYEQYF; cdr3_nt: TGTGCCAGCAGTTTGGCGGTCGCGGGCTACGAGCAGTACTTC
clone_size: many; v_call: TRBV4-1; j_call: TRBJ2-3; d_call: .; cdr3_aa: CASSQETRSGADTQYF; cdr3_nt: TGCGCCAGCAGCCAAGAAACTCGATCGGGGGCAGATACGCAGTATTTT
clone_size: .; v_call: TRBV5-1; j_call: TRBJ1-1; d_call: TRBD1; cdr3_aa: CASSLQPGQGFEAFF; cdr3_nt: TGCGCCAGCAGCCTTCAACCGGGACAGGGATTTGAAGCTTTCTTT
clone_size: few; v_call: TRBV19; j_call: TRBJ1-1; d_call: .; cdr3_aa: CASSIGGRVNTEAFF; cdr3_nt: TGTGCCAGTAGTATAGGGGGACGGGTGAACACTGAAGCTTTCTTT
clone_size: few; v_call: TRBV24-1; j_call: TRBJ1-1; d_call: .; cdr3_aa: CATNDSLEAFF; cdr3_nt: TGTGCCACCAATGACAGTCTAGAAGCTTTCTTT
clone_size: few; v_call: TRBV12-3/TRBV12-4; j_call: TRBJ2-7; d_call: .; cdr3_aa: CASSDLKGPPYEQYF; cdr3_nt: TGTGCCAGCAGCGACCTCAAGGGGCCCCCCTACGAGCAGTACTTC
clone_size: .; v_call: TRBV7-9; j_call: TRBJ2-1; d_call: TRBD2; cdr3_aa: CASSGTTLRGQFF; cdr3_nt: TGTGCCAGCAGCGGGACTACCCTCAGAGGGCAGTTCTTC
clone_size: many; v_call: TRBV12-3/TRBV12-4; j_call: TRBJ1-1; d_call: .; cdr3_aa: CASGFGSTEAFF; cdr3_nt: TGTGCCAGCGGATTTGGGTCCACTGAAGCTTTCTTT
clone_size: .; v_call: TRBV20-1; j_call: TRBJ2-3; d_call: TRBD2; cdr3_aa: CSARRSGTRTDTQYF; cdr3_nt: TGCAGTGCTAGACGTAGCGGGACTCGCACAGATACGCAGTATTTT
clone_size: few; v_call: TRBV4-1; j_call: TRBJ2-3; d_call: .; cdr3_aa: CASKVRGFTDTQYF; cdr3_nt: TGCGCCAGCAAGGTCAGGGGATTCACAGATACGCAGTATTTT
clone_size: .; v_call: TRBV7-2; j_call: TRBJ1-4; d_call: .; cdr3_aa: CASSLWTEIPDEKLFF; cdr3_nt: TGTGCCAGCAGCTTGTGGACAGAGATCCCAGATGAAAAACTGTTTTTT
clone_size: few; v_call: TRBV20-1; j_call: TRBJ1-3; d_call: .; cdr3_aa: CSATDGNSGNTIYF; cdr3_nt: TGCAGTGCCACCGACGGGAACTCTGGAAACACCATATATTTT
clone_size: few; v_call: TRBV9; j_call: TRBJ2-1; d_call: .; cdr3_aa: CASSAPPDEQFF; cdr3_nt: TGTGCCAGCAGCGCCCCTCCCGATGAGCAGTTCTTC
clone_size: few; v_call: TRBV9; j_call: TRBJ2-1; d_call: TRBD2; cdr3_aa: CASSAPGLAEYSSYNEQFF; cdr3_nt: TGTGCCAGCAGCGCGCCGGGACTAGCGGAATATAGCTCCTACAATGAGCAGTTCTTC
clone_size: few; v_call: TRBV3-1; j_call: TRBJ2-1; d_call: .; cdr3_aa: CASSQADGLYNEQFF; cdr3_nt: TGTGCCAGCAGCCAAGCTGACGGACTCTACAATGAGCAGTTCTTC
clone_size: .; v_call: TRBV7-2; j_call: TRBJ2-5; d_call: TRBD2; cdr3_aa: CASSLGTSGSFGTQYF; cdr3_nt: TGTGCCAGCAGCTTAGGGACTAGCGGTTCCTTTGGGACCCAGTACTTC
clone_size: .; v_call: TRBV7-2; j_call: TRBJ1-2; d_call: .; cdr3_aa: CASSLEPPVGGYTF; cdr3_nt: TGTGCCAGCAGCTTAGAACCCCCGGTTGGTGGCTACACCTTC
clone_size: .; v_call: TRBV11-2; j_call: TRBJ2-7; d_call: .; cdr3_aa: CASSPSTAEQYF; cdr3_nt: TGTGCCAGCAGCCCCTCGACAGCCGAGCAGTACTTC
clone_size: .; v_call: TRBV2; j_call: TRBJ2-7; d_call: .; cdr3_aa: CASSPPMGGQSYEQYF; cdr3_nt: TGTGCCAGCAGTCCCCCGATGGGGGGGCAGTCTTACGAGCAGTACTTC
clone_size: few; v_call: TRBV12-3/TRBV12-4; j_call: TRBJ1-3; d_call: .; cdr3_aa: CASSLLDRFDGGNTIYF; cdr3_nt: TGTGCCAGCAGTTTATTGGACAGATTCGACGGTGGAAACACCATATATTTT
clone_size: .; v_call: TRBV5-1; j_call: TRBJ2-3; d_call: TRBD1; cdr3_aa: CASSLAIIARSPNQQGSRTNTQYF; cdr3_nt: TGCGCCAGCAGCTTGGCCATAATAGCGCGCTCGCCTAACCAACAGGGGAGCCGTACGAATACGCAGTATTTT
clone_size: many; v_call: TRBV7-9; j_call: TRBJ2-1; d_call: .; cdr3_aa: CASSLVGRDNEQFF; cdr3_nt: TGTGCCAGCAGCTTAGTAGGCAGAGATAATGAGCAGTTCTTC
clone_size: many; v_call: TRBV7-6; j_call: TRBJ2-7; d_call: .; cdr3_aa: CASSLLPGHSYEQYF; cdr3_nt: TGTGCCAGCAGCCTACTACCGGGCCATTCCTACGAGCAGTACTTC
clone_size: few; v_call: TRBV3-1; j_call: TRBJ2-5; d_call: .; cdr3_aa: CASRGYQETQYF; cdr3_nt: TGTGCCAGCCGAGGGTACCAAGAGACCCAGTACTTC
clone_size: few; v_call: TRBV2; j_call: TRBJ2-5; d_call: .; cdr3_aa: CASSEQGTIQETQYF; cdr3_nt: TGTGCCAGCAGTGAACAGGGGACGATCCAAGAGACCCAGTACTTC
clone_size: .; v_call: TRBV20-1; j_call: TRBJ1-6; d_call: .; cdr3_aa: CSARDGGRSPDSPLHF; cdr3_nt: TGCAGTGCTAGAGATGGAGGCAGGTCACCGGATTCACCCCTCCACTTT
clone_size: .; v_call: TRBV29-1; j_call: TRBJ1-5; d_call: .; cdr3_aa: CSVAGEGNQPQHF; cdr3_nt: TGCAGCGTTGCGGGAGAGGGCAATCAGCCCCAGCATTTT
clone_size: .; v_call: TRBV20-1; j_call: TRBJ2-1; d_call: TRBD2; cdr3_aa: CSASSSGGIEQFF; cdr3_nt: TGCAGTGCTAGCTCTAGCGGGGGTATTGAGCAGTTCTTC
clone_size: many; v_call: TRBV5-1; j_call: TRBJ2-3; d_call: .; cdr3_aa: CASSLDADTQYF; cdr3_nt: TGCGCCAGCAGCTTGGACGCTGATACGCAGTATTTT
clone_size: many; v_call: TRBV2; j_call: TRBJ1-5; d_call: TRBD1; cdr3_aa: CASSRQGLNYQPQHF; cdr3_nt: TGTGCCAGCAGTAGACAGGGCCTAAACTATCAGCCCCAGCATTTT
clone_size: .; v_call: TRBV12-3/TRBV12-4; j_call: TRBJ1-2; d_call: .; cdr3_aa: CASSPPSTRVRSYTF; cdr3_nt: TGTGCCAGCAGTCCCCCCTCTACAAGGGTCAGGTCCTACACCTTC
clone_size: many; v_call: TRBV14; j_call: TRBJ2-1; d_call: TRBD2; cdr3_aa: CASSRQRGTSGLYNEQFF; cdr3_nt: TGTGCCAGCAGCCGTCAACGAGGGACTAGCGGGCTTTACAATGAGCAGTTCTTC
clone_size: .; v_call: TRBV5-1; j_call: TRBJ2-3; d_call: TRBD1; cdr3_aa: CASSSRDRGRDTQYF; cdr3_nt: TGCGCCAGCAGCTCCCGGGACAGGGGCAGAGATACGCAGTATTTT
clone_size: .; v_call: TRBV24-1; j_call: TRBJ1-5; d_call: .; cdr3_aa: CATSASGSSNQPQHF; cdr3_nt: TGTGCCACCAGCGCTTCAGGGAGCAGCAATCAGCCCCAGCATTTT
clone_size: few; v_call: TRBV7-9; j_call: TRBJ1-5; d_call: TRBD1; cdr3_aa: CASSVTGVGQPQHF; cdr3_nt: TGTGCCAGCAGCGTGACAGGGGTAGGACAGCCCCAGCATTTT
clone_size: .; v_call: TRBV16; j_call: TRBJ1-2; d_call: .; cdr3_aa: CASSQFPSYGYTF; cdr3_nt: TGTGCCAGCAGCCAATTTCCCAGCTATGGCTACACCTTC
clone_size: .; v_call: TRBV6-1; j_call: TRBJ2-1; d_call: .; cdr3_aa: CASSEEEMGYNEQFF; cdr3_nt: TGTGCCAGCAGTGAAGAGGAGATGGGGTACAATGAGCAGTTCTTC
clone_size: .; v_call: TRBV11-3; j_call: TRBJ1-1; d_call: .; cdr3_aa: CASSLFDTEAFF; cdr3_nt: TGTGCCAGCAGCTTATTTGACACTGAAGCTTTCTTT
clone_size: few; v_call: TRBV5-1; j_call: TRBJ2-3; d_call: TRBD1; cdr3_aa: CASSLTGSGDTQYF; cdr3_nt: TGCGCCAGCAGCCTGACAGGGTCCGGAGATACGCAGTATTTT
clone_size: .; v_call: TRBV7-7; j_call: TRBJ2-2; d_call: .; cdr3_aa: CASSAGKARSYTGELFF; cdr3_nt: TGTGCTAGCAGCGCCGGTAAAGCGCGGTCTTACACCGGGGAGCTGTTTTTT
clone_size: .; v_call: TRBV7-9; j_call: TRBJ2-3; d_call: TRBD2; cdr3_aa: CASSLTRLAGSPDTQYF; cdr3_nt: TGTGCCAGCAGCTTAACCCGCCTAGCGGGATCACCAGATACGCAGTATTTT
clone_size: .; v_call: TRBV9; j_call: TRBJ2-7; d_call: TRBD2; cdr3_aa: CASSPRTSRHYEQYF; cdr3_nt: TGTGCCAGCAGCCCCCGGACTAGCCGTCACTACGAGCAGTACTTC
clone_size: .; v_call: TRBV4-1; j_call: TRBJ2-3; d_call: .; cdr3_aa: CASSQKRGSDVVTSTDTQYF; cdr3_nt: TGCGCCAGCAGCCAAAAGAGGGGGTCGGATGTGGTGACTAGCACAGATACGCAGTATTTT